The TCR beta chain under discussion was sequenced for a study of T-cell reconstitution after alpha-beta-depleted transplantation in children (dated by TCRdb to about 2016). Study-level background: Using TCR repertoire profiling, the study quantitatively followed how T-cell immune reconstitution unfolded in children after TCRalphabeta/CD19-depleted allogeneic hematopoietic cell transplantation.

Remarks on this clonotype: No cognate antigen has been identified for it. No qualities accompany the bases; no much larger clone lies one base away.

Per the germline V gene, MNHNS is the CDR1 and SASEGT is the CDR2. Between the V and J ends, shortened by 7 bases and 2 bases respectively, the junction contains 11 bases. The CDR3 has 13 amino acids, counting the end cysteine and phenylalanine. Here the CDR3 DNA is all that survives: 39 bases in frame from base 1. The library was obtained by PCR. These reads were obtained on an Illumina HiSeq 2500. TCR library preparation used molecular barcoding, with unique molecular identifiers applied to normalize quantification of the TCRbeta repertoire. The raw public data were reprocessed by TCRdb itself: fastp quality trimming at Q25, MiXCR clonotype calling, in-frame beta chains only. Rows with one shared CDR3 protein collapse into an entry with the most common genes and DNA. In this sample the table shows 400,000 to 500,000 distinct CDR3 sequences, 9.5% to 13% of which occur a single time. The ten top clones hold about 5% of the sample.

This sample comprised PBMCs from the stem cell graft donor, obtained from the stem cell graft. This receptor was taken from a human donor who donated a stem cell graft to a child with acute myeloid leukemia. This chain is built from TRBV6-1 and TRBJ2-5; the D assignment is uncertain and may be TRBD1 or TRBD2, with 5 bases supporting each. Here is the DNA: TGTGCCAGCAATCGAGGGGTTCAAGAGACCCAGTACTTC. This translates into CASNRGVQETQYF.